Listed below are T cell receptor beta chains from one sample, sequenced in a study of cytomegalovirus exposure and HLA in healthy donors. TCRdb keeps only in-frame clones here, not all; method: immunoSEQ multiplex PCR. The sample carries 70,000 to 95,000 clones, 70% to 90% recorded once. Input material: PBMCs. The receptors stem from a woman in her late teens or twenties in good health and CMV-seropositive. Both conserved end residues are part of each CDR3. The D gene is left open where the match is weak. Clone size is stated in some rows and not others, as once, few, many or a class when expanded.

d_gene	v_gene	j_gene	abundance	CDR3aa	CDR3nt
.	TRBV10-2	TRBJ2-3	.	CASSERGTDTQYF	TGCGCCAGCAGTGAGCGGGGCACAGATACGCAGTATTTT
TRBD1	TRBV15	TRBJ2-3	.	CATRRQGDTDTQYF	TGTGCCACCAGGAGACAGGGCGACACAGATACGCAGTATTTT
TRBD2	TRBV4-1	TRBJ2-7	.	CASSQQRETLYEQYF	TGCGCCAGCAGCCAACAGCGGGAGACTCTCTACGAGCAGTACTTC
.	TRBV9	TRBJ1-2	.	CASSVALTQGRGVGGYTF	TGTGCCAGCAGCGTAGCTTTGACCCAGGGAAGGGGTGTCGGTGGCTACACCTTC
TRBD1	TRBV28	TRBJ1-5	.	CASSPGAGGYSNQPQHF	TGTGCCAGCAGTCCCGGGGCAGGGGGCTATAGCAATCAGCCCCAGCATTTT
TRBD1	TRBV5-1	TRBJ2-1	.	CASRQGVNNEQFF	TGCGCCAGCAGACAGGGGGTGAACAATGAGCAGTTCTTC
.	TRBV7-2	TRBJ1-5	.	CASSLGQGYNQPQHF	TGTGCCAGCAGCTTAGGGCAGGGGTACAATCAGCCCCAGCATTTT
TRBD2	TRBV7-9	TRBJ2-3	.	CASSLVRGVQDTQYF	TGTGCCAGCAGCTTAGTTCGGGGGGTCCAAGATACGCAGTATTTT
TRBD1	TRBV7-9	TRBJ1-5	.	CASSQDRGNQPQHF	TGTGCCAGCAGCCAGGACAGGGGAAATCAGCCCCAGCATTTT
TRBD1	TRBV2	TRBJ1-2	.	CASSATGGNYGYTF	TGTGCCAGCAGTGCGACAGGGGGAAACTATGGCTACACCTTC
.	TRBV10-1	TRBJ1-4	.	CASSDVQYREKLFF	TGCGCCAGCAGTGATGTTCAGTACCGTGAAAAACTGTTTTTT
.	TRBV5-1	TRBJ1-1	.	CASSLFRAEDTEAFF	TGCGCCAGCAGCTTGTTCAGGGCAGAGGACACTGAAGCTTTCTTT
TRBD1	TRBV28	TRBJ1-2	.	CASRLGGTGNYGYTF	TGTGCCAGCAGGCTCGGCGGGACAGGGAACTATGGCTACACCTTC
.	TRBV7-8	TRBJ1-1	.	CASSPTANTEAFF	TGTGCCAGCAGCCCGACAGCGAACACTGAAGCTTTCTTT
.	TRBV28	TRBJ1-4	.	CASSPPARQAFNEKLFF	TGTGCCAGCAGTCCTCCCGCTCGACAGGCGTTTAATGAAAAACTGTTTTTT
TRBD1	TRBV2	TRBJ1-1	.	CASRDRGLTAFF	TGTGCCAGCAGAGACAGGGGCTTGACAGCTTTCTTT
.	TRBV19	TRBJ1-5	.	CASSTLVGGDEPQHF	TGTGCCAGTAGTACCCTTGTCGGGGGGGACGAGCCCCAGCATTTT
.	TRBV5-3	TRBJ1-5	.	CARSRGTYSNQPQHF	TGTGCCAGAAGCAGAGGGACTTATAGCAATCAGCCCCAGCATTTT
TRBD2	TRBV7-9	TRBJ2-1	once	CASSAGLAGDNEQFF	TGTGCCAGCAGCGCGGGACTAGCGGGAGACAATGAGCAGTTCTTC
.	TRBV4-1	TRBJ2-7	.	CASSQGNTLDWEQYF	TGCGCCAGCAGCCAGGGTAATACACTAGACTGGGAGCAGTACTTC
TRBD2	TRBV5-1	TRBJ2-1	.	CASSLTSGGFYNEQFF	TGCGCCAGCAGCTTGACCAGCGGGGGCTTCTACAATGAGCAGTTCTTC
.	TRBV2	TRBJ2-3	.	CASSAQGSTDTQYF	TGTGCCAGCAGTGCCCAGGGGAGCACAGATACGCAGTATTTT
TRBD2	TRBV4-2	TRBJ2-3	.	CASSQSGGGGWADTQYF	TGTGCCAGCAGCCAATCGGGCGGGGGTGGGTGGGCAGATACGCAGTATTTT
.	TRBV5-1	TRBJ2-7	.	CASSFLGTNYEQYF	TGCGCCAGCAGCTTCCTCGGGACAAACTACGAGCAGTACTTC
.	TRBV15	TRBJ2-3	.	CATSRDLPFSGTSTDTQYF	TGTGCCACCAGCAGAGATCTTCCGTTTAGCGGAACTAGCACAGATACGCAGTATTTT
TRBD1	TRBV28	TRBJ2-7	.	CASFPGTGTYEQYF	TGTGCCAGCTTTCCCGGGACAGGAACCTACGAGCAGTACTTC
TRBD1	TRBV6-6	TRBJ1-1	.	CASSYSGQGNTEAFF	TGTGCCAGCAGTTACTCGGGACAGGGAAATACTGAAGCTTTCTTT
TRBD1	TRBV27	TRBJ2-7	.	CAAGRQGPYEQYF	TGTGCAGCTGGGCGACAGGGGCCCTACGAGCAGTACTTC
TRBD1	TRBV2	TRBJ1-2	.	CASRGTEFYTF	TGTGCCAGCAGGGGGACAGAGTTCTACACCTTC
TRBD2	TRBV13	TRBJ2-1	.	CASSLEVGTSGANEQFF	TGTGCCAGCAGCTTAGAAGTGGGGACTAGCGGCGCCAATGAGCAGTTCTTC
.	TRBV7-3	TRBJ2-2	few	CASSLGQNTGELFF	TGTGCCAGCAGCTTAGGGCAGAACACCGGGGAGCTGTTTTTT
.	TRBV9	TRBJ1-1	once	CASSRGIGALNTEAFF	TGTGCCAGCAGCCGAGGAATTGGGGCGCTGAACACTGAAGCTTTCTTT
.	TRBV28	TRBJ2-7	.	CASSLTSPGGREQYF	TGTGCCAGCAGTTTAACTAGCCCTGGGGGGAGAGAGCAGTACTTC
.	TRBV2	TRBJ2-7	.	CASSDSLGEQYF	TGTGCCAGCAGTGATTCCCTAGGCGAGCAGTACTTC